This T cell receptor (beta chain) was captured by sequencing in a study of PD-1 blockade in classical Hodgkin lymphoma. Study findings and constraints: Newly diagnosed and completely responding patients shared comparable baseline diversity.

A note on this clone: Its matching antigen is unknown.

Time point reported: cycle 4 day 1 (C4D1), after less than 7 weeks of nivolumab. Relapse was seen in all patients after autologous stem cell transplantation, and brentuximab vedotin exposure was variable. Unmatched junction bases numbered 5, after V lost 5 bases and J lost 3 bases. This CDR3 contains 15 residues. Germline loops: CDR1 SGHTA, CDR2 FQGNSA. Assay used: immunoSEQ multiplex PCR; TCRdb lists only in-frame clones, some missing. Of some 21,000 clones listed, approximately 77% were seen once; the top ten hold 19%. This sequence joins TRBV7-2 and TRBJ2-7; the match to TRBD2 covers 12 bases. This specimen was peripheral blood mononuclear cells (PBMCs), taken before the fourth cycle of nivolumab. This receptor was identified in a human donor with classical Hodgkin lymphoma. CDR3 sequence reads: CASSRLAGELYEQYF. CDR3 in DNA: TGTGCCAGCAGCAGACTAGCGGGAGAACTCTACGAGCAGTACTTC. Complete variable domain (other parts from reference TRBV7-2 and TRBJ2-7): GAGVSQSPSNKVTEKGKDVELRCDPISGHTALYWYRQSLGQGLEFLIYFQGNSAPDKSGLPSDRFSAERTGGSVSTLTIQRTQQEDSAVYLCASSRLAGELYEQYFGPGTRLTVT.